This T cell receptor (beta chain) was profiled in a study of shared clonotypes between healthy human individuals. Trimming removed 3 bases from V and 7 bases from J, with 16 bases in between. Per the germline V gene, CDR1 is SEHNR and CDR2 is FQNEAQ (reference sequence). The CDR3 loop spans 15 amino acids. Generated by immunoSEQ multiplex PCR, the TCRdb table keeps only in-frame clones and is missing some. The table lists about 2.3 million clones, around 93% of them singletons. The sequenced material came from naive CD4+ T cells from PBMCs. As for subset: CD45RA+ positively selected. J is TRBJ2-1 and V is TRBV7-9, with D possibly matching TRBD2 (8 bases). The TCR was taken from a man aged 18-30 years in good health. Some clones in this sample may be carry-over from other donors' samples. The CDR3 spells CASSFTGAGGNEQFF. The CDR3 DNA reads as TGTGCCAGCAGCTTTACAGGGGCGGGAGGTAATGAGCAGTTCTTC.